A single sample is the source of the 25 T cell receptor beta chains below, sequenced in a study of CD4 T cells in relation to SARS-CoV-2 and coronaviruses. These receptors lack a known antigen. Measured with immunoSEQ multiplex PCR; TCRdb has only the in-frame clones, and not every one. This sample has 20,000 to 30,000 clones, with around 73% found just once. Before the COVID-19 pandemic, during about 2011-2019, CD4+ T cells were taken from unexposed donors. CD4+ T cells were isolated from the cells after around eleven days of culture. Sample: CD4+ T cells from PBMCs, cultured in vitro. These receptors all stem from a human donor in good health.

This clone showed up just once. The rearrangement uses TRBV6-2 or TRBV6-3 and TRBJ2-7, with unresolved D. The germline V gene encodes CDR1 MNHEY and CDR2 SVGEGT. The CDR3 covers 15 residues. The V and J ends lost 7 bases and 2 bases respectively, with 18 bases between them. CDR3 coding DNA: TGTGCCAGCACCCCCCGATCGAACAGAGCCTACGAGCAGTACTTC. This gives the protein CASTPRSNRAYEQYF.

This clone was recorded only once. The chain joins TRBV4-3 to TRBJ1-2, with D perhaps TRBD1 (6 bases). This CDR3 contains 17 residues. Germline V gives CDR1 LGHNA, CDR2 YSLEER. V was shortened by 1 base and J by 8 bases, with 23 bases between the two germline ends. CDR3 bases: TGCGCCAGCAGCCAAGGGGGGGCTGAGGGGAGAATCGGAGGCTACACCTTC. Protein product: CASSQGGAEGRIGGYTF.

The V gene is TRBV5-1, the J gene TRBJ2-1; maybe TRBD1 (5 bases). V lost 1 base to trimming and J lost 4 bases, with 12 bases between them. CDR1 and CDR2 (germline): SGHRS, YFSETQ. The CDR3 contains 15 residues. The CDR3 DNA reads as TGCGCCAGCAGCTTGATCGGCGACAGTTACAATGAGCAGTTCTTC. It yields the protein CASSLIGDSYNEQFF.

This clone appeared a few times. The chain links TRBV5-1 to TRBJ2-3; 13 bases match TRBD2. The V segment lost 4 bases and the J segment 7 bases; nucleotides outside the gene matches: 3. The CDR3 runs 14 residues. Germline V lookup: CDR1 SGHRS, CDR2 YFSETQ. This chain's CDR3 is CASSPGLAGHTQYF. DNA for the CDR3: TGCGCCAGCAGCCCGGGACTAGCGGGACATACGCAGTATTTT.

A few counts support this clone. The rearrangement links TRBV7-9 to TRBJ2-7, with D perhaps matching TRBD2 (7 bases). This CDR3 region has 16 residues. V was pared by 1 base and J by 5 bases, with 18 bases between. The germline V gene encodes CDR1 SEHNR and CDR2 FQNEAQ (reference sequence). The CDR3 nucleotides read TGTGCCAGCAGCTTAGAAGTTGGCGGCGGGGGCAACGAGCAGTACTTC. The encoded protein is CASSLEVGGGGNEQYF.

This chain links TRBV30 with TRBJ2-7, with D perhaps matching TRBD1 (6 bases). Germline lookup yields CDR1 GTSNPN and CDR2 SVGIG (reference sequence). V was cut by 0 bases and J by 2 bases, with 20 bases left in between. The CDR3 length is 17 residues. Here the CDR3 DNA reads TGTGCCTGGAGTGTATCCAGGTTGGGACAAGGCCCCTACGAGCAGTACTTC. Protein product: CAWSVSRLGQGPYEQYF.

V and J are TRBV7-8 and TRBJ2-7; no firm D call. The CDR3 length is 11 residues. V lost 5 bases, J lost 0 bases, and 2 bases lay in between. Germline values: CDR1 SGHVS, CDR2 FQNEAQ. The CDR3 protein is CASSLSYEQYF. The CDR3 region has the DNA TGTGCCAGCAGCCTCTCCTACGAGCAGTACTTC.

This chain connects TRBV27 to TRBJ1-2, with a weak D call TRBD1 (5 bases). V lost 5 bases to trimming and J lost 2 bases, with 9 bases between them. This CDR3 comprises 13 residues. Looked up from germline, CDR1 is MNHEY and CDR2 is SMNVEV (reference sequence). Here the CDR3 DNA reads TGTGCCAGCAGTACCCGGGACAACTATGGCTACACCTTC. Translating gives CASSTRDNYGYTF.

CDR3 amino acids: CASSITGYNEQFF. DNA of the CDR3: TGTGCCAGTAGTATTACAGGATACAATGAGCAGTTCTTC. The genes are TRBV19 and TRBJ2-1; a weak D match, TRBD1 (5 bases). The CDR3 contains 13 residues. Per germline, CDR1 LNHDA and CDR2 SQIVND (reference sequence). V dropped 3 bases and J dropped 4 bases, with 7 bases sitting between them.

This clone was seen a single time. V and J are TRBV4-3 and TRBJ2-7; D is undetermined. Germline V lookup: CDR1 LGHNA, CDR2 YSLEER. The CDR3 totals 14 residues. V dropped 0 bases and J dropped 2 bases, with 8 bases sitting between them. CDR3 nucleotides: TGCGCCAGCAGCCAAGATGCCCGGGCCTACGAGCAGTACTTC. This sequence encodes CASSQDARAYEQYF.

J is TRBJ1-6 and V is TRBV12-5; 10 bases agree with TRBD1. V lost 4 bases to trimming and J lost 8 bases; unmatched junction nucleotides: 5. The CDR3 has 15 residues. Germline V gene data show CDR1 as LGHNT and CDR2 as FRNRAP. The CDR3 region has the DNA TGTGCTAGTGGTTCCTCCGGGACAGGGGATTCACCCCTCCACTTT. Protein sequence: CASGSSGTGDSPLHF.

The chain links TRBV6-5 to TRBJ2-7; D may be TRBD2 (6 bases). The V gene's germline CDR1 is MNHEY and CDR2 SVGAGI. This CDR3 region has 15 residues. The V and J ends lost 3 bases and 4 bases respectively, with 16 bases between them. CDR3 amino acids: CASSYYGGTVYEQYF. CDR3 coding DNA: TGTGCCAGCAGTTATTACGGCGGGACGGTTTACGAGCAGTACTTC.

This clone was counted between two and nine times. This chain links TRBV18 with TRBJ1-4, with D possibly matching TRBD1 (6 bases). CDR1 is KGHSH, CDR2 LQKENI, per germline. The CDR3 totals 14 residues. Trimming took 2 bases from V and 4 from J, leaving 8 bases between them. The CDR3 nucleotides are TGTGCCAGCTCACCATCGGACAGTAATGAAAAACTGTTTTTT. Protein sequence: CASSPSDSNEKLFF.

The V call is TRBV6-5, the J call TRBJ2-2; 7 bases agree with TRBD2. Germline CDR1 reads MNHEY; CDR2 reads SVGAGI. Unmatched junction bases numbered 1, after V lost 8 bases and J lost 1 base. This CDR3 is built from 13 residues. DNA of the CDR3: TGTGCCAGCGGGAGGGAGAACACCGGGGAGCTGTTTTTT. It is translated as CASGRENTGELFF.

The chain uses TRBV9 and TRBJ1-1, with unresolved D. The CDR3 totals 13 residues. Deletions cut 2 bases from V and 3 bases from J, with 8 bases between. Germline V gene sequence: CDR1 SGDLS, CDR2 YYNGEE. CDR3 amino acids: CASSVGPHTEAFF. CDR3 DNA sequence: TGTGCCAGCAGCGTCGGGCCCCACACTGAAGCTTTCTTT.

The gene calls are TRBV10-3 and TRBJ2-1, with 10 nucleotides matching TRBD2. Trimming took 5 bases from V and 2 from J; bases not matched to a gene: 3. Germline V gene sequence: CDR1 ENHRY, CDR2 SYGVKD. CDR3 length: 15 amino acids. The CDR3 DNA is TGTGCCATCAGTAGGACTAGCGGAACCTACAATGAGCAGTTCTTC. It codes for CAISRTSGTYNEQFF.

The rearrangement joins TRBV5-1 to TRBJ2-7; D gene uncertain. The CDR3 has 14 residues. Germline CDR1 is SGHRS and CDR2 is YFSETQ. V was cut by 0 bases and J by 6 bases, with 13 bases left in between. This chain's CDR3 is CASSLEGPRSEQYF. In DNA form, the CDR3 reads TGCGCCAGCAGCTTGGAGGGCCCCCGTTCCGAGCAGTACTTC.

The chain links TRBV5-1 to TRBJ2-5; 11 bases are shared with TRBD1. The V segment lost 1 base and the J segment 8 bases; nucleotides outside the gene matches: 7. This CDR3 region has 15 residues. Per germline, CDR1 SGHRS and CDR2 YFSETQ. CDR3 DNA sequence: TGCGCCAGCAGCTTGACGGGACAGGGGGATTCCACCCAGTACTTC. Protein product: CASSLTGQGDSTQYF.

The J gene is TRBJ2-7, the V gene TRBV3-1 (or the pseudogene TRBV3-2); a weak D match, TRBD2 (5 bases). This CDR3 spans 15 amino acids. Looked up from germline, CDR1 is LGHDT and CDR2 is YNNKEL (reference sequence). V lost 6 bases and J 1 base, leaving 16 bases between the germline ends. DNA for the CDR3: TGTGCCAGCAGACGGACTGGTCCCCTTTCCTACGAGCAGTACTTC. This codes for CASRRTGPLSYEQYF.

CDR3 residues: CASSLQGHEQYF. The CDR3 nucleotides are TGTGCCAGCAGCTTACAGGGACACGAGCAGTACTTC. The J gene is TRBJ2-7, the V gene TRBV11-3, with D perhaps assigned TRBD1 or TRBD2 (5 bases each). The CDR3 runs to 12 residues. CDR1 and CDR2 (germline): SGHNT, YENEEA. Between the trimmed V and J ends, which lost 2 bases and 5 bases, there was a span of 7 bases. Supplemented by reference TRBV11-3 and TRBJ2-7, the full variable domain reads EAGVVQSPRYKIIEKKQPVAFWCNPISGHNTLYWYLQNLGQGPELLIRYENEEAVDDSQLPKDRFSAERLKGVDSTLKIQPAELGDSAVYLCASSLQGHEQYFGPGTRLTVT.

V gene TRBV7-2 combines with J gene TRBJ1-5; D unclear. The germline V and J ends were trimmed by 6 bases and 3 bases, with 12 bases remaining between them. Germline V gene data show CDR1 as SGHTA and CDR2 as FQGNSA. The CDR3 has 14 residues. Here the CDR3 reads CASSITAYNQPQHF. CDR3 nucleotides: TGTGCCAGCAGTATTACAGCGTACAATCAGCCCCAGCATTTT.

This clone was detected only a few times. V usage is TRBV2 and J usage is TRBJ2-2; 8 positions match TRBD2. The length of the CDR3 is 13 residues. CDR1 and CDR2 (germline): SNHLY, FYNNEI. V trimming: 9 bases; J trimming: 3 bases; junction bases outside the gene matches: 3. The CDR3 region has the DNA TGTGCCAGTAGCGGGGTTTACACCGGGGAGCTGTTTTTT. It codes for CASSGVYTGELFF. Filled out from reference TRBV2 and TRBJ2-2, the complete variable domain reads EPEVTQTPSHQVTQMGQEVILRCVPISNHLYFYWYRQILGQKVEFLVSFYNNEISEKSEIFDDQFSVERPDGSNFTLKIRSTKLEDSAMYFCASSGVYTGELFFGEGSRLTVL.

This chain uses TRBV5-4 with TRBJ1-2, with D possibly being TRBD1 (5 bases). This CDR3 is 14 amino acids long. V lost 4 bases and J lost 2, with 12 bases in between. Per germline, CDR1 SGHNT and CDR2 YYREEE (reference sequence). Written as DNA, the CDR3 is TGTGCCAGCAGCCAACCGGACAAGAACTATGGCTACACCTTC. Encoded protein: CASSQPDKNYGYTF.

The chain recombines TRBV4-3 with TRBJ1-4; 10 bases fit TRBD1. Germline V gene lookup returns CDR1 LGHNA and CDR2 YSLEER. CDR3 length equals 13 residues. With V trimmed by 1 base and J by 10 bases, 0 bases remained unmatched. DNA for the CDR3: TGCGCCAGCAGCCAAGGGGACAGGGGAAAACTGTTTTTT. Protein sequence: CASSQGDRGKLFF.

The chain recombines TRBV4-3 with TRBJ2-3, with a possible D match to TRBD1 (6 bases). The CDR3 has 17 residues. V was pared by 0 bases and J by 3 bases, with 16 bases between. Germline CDR1 is LGHNA and CDR2 is YSLEER. The CDR3 coding sequence is TGCGCCAGCAGCCAAGATGGGGGCAGGGCGAGAACAGATACGCAGTATTTT. As protein: CASSQDGGRARTDTQYF.